The next 20 T cell receptor beta chains were all read from a single sample in a study of T cell responses to AZD1222 COVID-19 vaccine. The assay was immunoSEQ multiplex PCR, and TCRdb's table has in-frame clones only and misses some. This table has about 120,000 clones, 89% appearing once. Sample: peripheral blood, taken on day 0 of AZD1222 vaccination. Receptors originate from an adult in good health.

CDR3 in amino acids: CASSRDYLYEQYF. CDR3 nucleotide sequence: TGTGCCAGCAGCCGGGACTACCTATACGAGCAGTACTTC. The chain is built from TRBV5-5 and TRBJ2-7; TRBD2 agrees at 7 bases. CDR1 and CDR2 from the germline V gene are SGHKS and YYEKEE (reference sequence). V shed 4 bases and J 4 bases; nucleotides not matched to a gene: 5. The CDR3 spans 13 residues.

The genes are TRBV7-9 and TRBJ2-7; D is ambiguous. Germline V lookup: CDR1 SEHNR, CDR2 FQNEAQ (reference sequence). Trimming took off 5 bases at V and 3 bases at J, with 8 bases between the two ends. The CDR3 covers 12 residues. The CDR3 sequence is CASSDTGYEQYF. Here the CDR3 DNA reads TGTGCCAGCAGCGACACGGGCTACGAGCAGTACTTC. The full variable domain, completed using reference TRBV7-9 and TRBJ2-7, is DTGVSQNPRHKITKRGQNVTFRCDPISEHNRLYWYRQTLGQGPEFLTYFQNEAQLEKSRLLSDRFSAERPKGSFSTLEIQRTEQGDSAMYLCASSDTGYEQYFGPGTRLTVT.

The J gene is TRBJ2-3, the V gene TRBV28; unclear D gene. Trimming left V 3 bases short and J 3 bases short, with 7 bases between. CDR3 length: 13 amino acids. The germline gives CDR1 MDHEN, CDR2 SYDVKM. The CDR3: CASSFHKTDTQYF. In DNA, the CDR3 is TGTGCCAGCAGTTTCCATAAGACAGATACGCAGTATTTT.

The V call is TRBV21-1, the J call TRBJ1-1; TRBD1, the table's D call, lacks a check against the DNA. TRBV21-1 is shown as a pseudogene. The CDR3 loop spans 15 amino acids. This CDR3 is CAMRRGDRGNTEAFF. CDR3 DNA sequence: TGTGCTATGAGGAGGGGAGACAGGGGGAACACTGAAGCTTTCTTT.

The rearrangement uses TRBV5-6 and TRBJ1-4; possibly TRBD1 for D (5 bases). Looked up from germline, CDR1 is SGHDT and CDR2 is YYEEEE. This CDR3 has 18 residues. Trimming left V 2 bases short and J 8 bases short, with 25 bases between. The CDR3 protein is CASSFRAGRGRFDEKLFF. CDR3 DNA sequence: TGTGCCAGCAGCTTTAGGGCAGGGCGAGGCAGGTTCGACGAAAAACTGTTTTTT.

The chain couples TRBV4-1 to TRBJ2-7; the D gene is possibly TRBD1 (6 bases). Germline V gene data show CDR1 as MGHRA and CDR2 as YSYEKL. Trimming removed 0 bases from V and 7 bases from J, with 13 bases in between. CDR3 size: 14 residues. For the CDR3, the DNA is TGCGCCAGCAGCCAAGATAGGGGGATCGGGGAGCAGTACTTC. Protein sequence: CASSQDRGIGEQYF.

The chain is built from TRBV3-1 (or the pseudogene TRBV3-2) and TRBJ2-1, with 11 bases identical to TRBD2. With V trimmed by 0 bases and J by 8 bases, 6 bases remained unmatched. Per the germline V gene, CDR1 is LGHDT and CDR2 is YNNKEL (reference sequence). This CDR3 region has 16 residues. This CDR3 reads CASSQDMTSGTYEQFF. DNA for the CDR3: TGTGCCAGCAGCCAAGACATGACTAGCGGGACCTATGAGCAGTTCTTC.

In this sample, this clone turned up a few times. This chain links TRBV29-1 with TRBJ1-2; 7 bases line up with TRBD1. Germline V gene sequence: CDR1 SQVTM, CDR2 ANQGSEA. The CDR3 has 16 amino acids. J gave up 0 bases and V 8 bases, and 15 bases lay outside the gene matches. The CDR3: CSSDGHQGGTNYGYTF. In DNA, the CDR3 is TGCAGCTCTGACGGACATCAGGGGGGTACTAACTATGGCTACACCTTC.

The chain links TRBV6-5 to TRBJ1-1; D unclear. CDR1 is MNHEY and CDR2 is SVGAGI in the germline V gene. CDR3 length: 14 residues. V shed 2 bases and J shed 2 bases, with 9 bases lying between them. For the CDR3, the DNA is TGTGCCAGCAGTTACCGGCAGAGTAACACTGAAGCTTTCTTT. Translating gives CASSYRQSNTEAFF.

The V call is TRBV28, the J call TRBJ2-5; 8 nucleotides line up with TRBD1. CDR1 is MDHEN and CDR2 is SYDVKM in the germline V gene. This CDR3 is built from 15 residues. Trimming cost V 4 bases and J 7 bases; bases outside gene matches: 11. CDR3 sequence: CASSSTGTGSMTQYF. In DNA form, the CDR3 reads TGTGCCAGCAGTTCGACCGGGACAGGTTCTATGACCCAGTACTTC.

This chain joins TRBV29-1 and TRBJ2-7, with a possible D match to TRBD1 (6 bases). V gave up 0 bases and J gave up 0 bases, with 9 bases separating them. Germline lookup yields CDR1 SQVTM and CDR2 ANQGSEA. This CDR3 is built from 14 residues. As DNA, the CDR3 is TGCAGCGTTGAAGAGGGCAGGGGCTCCTACGAGCAGTACTTC. Encoded protein: CSVEEGRGSYEQYF.

This chain uses TRBV29-1 with TRBJ1-5; TRBD1 is a possible D gene (5 bases). CDR1 is SQVTM, CDR2 ANQGSEA, per germline. The V gene lost 4 bases and the J gene lost 5 bases, with 15 bases spanning the gap. There are 14 residues in the CDR3. This CDR3 is CSVVAGSVDQPQHF. Written as DNA, the CDR3 is TGCAGCGTTGTAGCAGGGTCGGTGGATCAGCCCCAGCATTTT.

The V gene is TRBV10-1, the J gene TRBJ2-1; D gene unclear. Trimming took 9 bases from V and 0 from J, leaving 12 bases between them. CDR3 length: 14 residues. The germline CDR1 and CDR2 sequences are WNHNN and SYGVQD (reference sequence). The CDR3 protein is CASSSPSSYNEQFF. The CDR3 DNA reads TGCGCCAGTAGTAGCCCGAGCTCCTACAATGAGCAGTTCTTC.

The J gene is TRBJ1-2, the V gene TRBV6-5; D uncertain. Germline V gives CDR1 MNHEY, CDR2 SVGAGI. The CDR3 totals 12 residues. V was cut by 9 bases and J by 5 bases, with 13 bases left in between. CDR3 nucleotide sequence: TGTGCCAGTGGGAAGGGATGGTATGGCTACACCTTC. Protein: CASGKGWYGYTF.

V gene TRBV11-2 combines with J gene TRBJ1-4, with 10 bases identical to TRBD1. Germline CDR1 is SGHAT and CDR2 is FQNNGV. The CDR3 sequence is 16 residues long. Germline trimming cut 2 bases from V and 7 bases from J; bases unmatched to any gene: 7. The CDR3 region has the DNA TGTGCCAGCAGCTTAACAAGACAGGGGGCCACTGAAAAACTGTTTTTT. Translating it yields CASSLTRQGATEKLFF.

This clone appeared a few times. The chain links TRBV3-1 (or the pseudogene TRBV3-2) to TRBJ1-2; D possibly corresponds to TRBD1 (5 bases). Germline CDR1 is LGHDT and CDR2 is YNNKEL (reference sequence). Between the trimmed V and J ends, which lost 6 bases and 6 bases, there was a span of 14 bases. The CDR3 length is 13 residues. DNA of the CDR3: TGTGCCAGCAGACTACTGGGACTTGATGGCTACACCTTC. It codes for CASRLLGLDGYTF.

This chain joins TRBV10-3 and TRBJ2-7, with a possible D match to TRBD1 (6 bases). The V and J ends lost 5 bases and 0 bases respectively, with 11 bases between them. The CDR3 runs 14 residues. Germline-derived CDR1 and CDR2 are ENHRY and SYGVKD. The chain's CDR3 is CAISPGTRSYEQYF. CDR3 in DNA: TGTGCCATCAGTCCCGGGACACGCTCCTACGAGCAGTACTTC.

This chain joins TRBV19 and TRBJ2-7; D perhaps matches TRBD1 (7 bases). The CDR3 covers 15 residues. V was pared by 3 bases and J by 1 base, with 13 bases between. CDR1 is LNHDA and CDR2 is SQIVND in the germline V gene (reference sequence). The CDR3 DNA is TGTGCCAGTAGTATGAGCCAGGGGGGTTCCTACGAGCAGTACTTC. It is translated as CASSMSQGGSYEQYF.

The chain links TRBV12-5 to TRBJ2-2; TRBD1 is a possible D gene (5 bases). CDR3 length equals 17 residues. The germline V and J ends were trimmed by 0 bases and 2 bases, with 13 bases remaining between them. CDR1 is LGHNT and CDR2 is FRNRAP in the germline V gene. CDR3: CASGLVSGQINTGELFF. CDR3 bases: TGTGCTAGTGGTTTGGTATCAGGGCAGATTAACACCGGGGAGCTGTTTTTT.

The chain combines TRBV28 with TRBJ2-7, with TRBD2 matching 10 bases. Germline V gives CDR1 MDHEN, CDR2 SYDVKM. This CDR3 has 14 residues. The V segment lost 5 bases and the J segment 6 bases; nucleotides outside the gene matches: 7. This CDR3 is CASSESGLATEQYF. For the CDR3, the DNA is TGTGCCAGCAGTGAATCGGGACTAGCGACCGAGCAGTACTTC.